Below are 25 T cell receptor beta chains sequenced from a single sample in a study of cytomegalovirus exposure and HLA in healthy donors (dated by TCRdb to about 2017). The method behind the library was the immunoSEQ multiplex PCR assay. For the multiplex PCR, a mixture combining 60 forward primers for TCR Vbeta segments and 13 reverse primers for TCR Jbeta segments was used. TCRdb limited this immuneACCESS table to in-frame rearrangements with V and J called. A share of clones is missing; checked studies link under half to unresolved V genes, and the rest is unexplained. The table for this sample lists about 120,000 clones; roughly 80% of them were counted only once. In total, the top ten clones hold 4.9% of the sample. Material for sequencing was PBMCs. The source is a man between 50 and 59 years old in good health and CMV-seropositive.

Notes on this clone: Other DNA sequences in the sample encode the same CDR3. This sequence joins TRBV2 and TRBJ1-2; 7 bases line up with TRBD1. The germline V gene has CDR1 SNHLY and CDR2 FYNNEI. The CDR3 has 12 amino acids. The CDR3 loop is CVDRGQSGGYTF. In DNA form, the CDR3 reads TGTGTGGATAGGGGGCAGTCGGGTGGCTACACCTTC. The complete variable domain, with remaining parts taken from reference TRBV2 and TRBJ1-2, reads EPEVTQTPSHQVTQMGQEVILRCVPISNHLYFYWYRQILGQKVEFLVSFYNNEISEKSEIFDDQFSVERPDGSNFTLKIRSTKLEDSAMYFCVDRGQSGGYTFGSGTRLTVV.

V is TRBV9 and J is TRBJ2-7; no clear D gene. This CDR3 is built from 15 residues. Trimming took 0 bases from V and 0 from J, leaving 10 bases between them. CDR1 and CDR2 from the germline V gene are SGDLS and YYNGEE. DNA of the CDR3: TGTGCCAGCAGCGTAGACTACCAAAGCTCCTACGAGCAGTACTTC. This encodes CASSVDYQSSYEQYF.

This clone was seen just once. V and J are TRBV2 and TRBJ2-1; TRBD2 agrees at 11 bases. Germline V gene data show CDR1 as SNHLY and CDR2 as FYNNEI. CDR3 size: 16 residues. With 2 bases clipped from V and 7 bases from J, the junction kept 7 bases outside the gene matches. Here the CDR3 DNA reads TGTGCCAGCAGTGAAATGGCTAGCGGGGGGTTAAATGAGCAGTTCTTC. Protein: CASSEMASGGLNEQFF.

The V and J genes are TRBV6-5 and TRBJ2-7; 14 nucleotides line up with TRBD2. The CDR3 is made up of 15 amino acids. Germline V CDR1 and CDR2: MNHEY, SVGAGI. With 6 bases clipped from V and 5 bases from J, the junction kept 6 bases outside the gene matches. CDR3 nucleotides: TGTGCCAGCAGAGATCCGGGACTAGCGGGAGACGAGCAGTACTTC. This gives the protein CASRDPGLAGDEQYF.

The chain recombines TRBV9 with TRBJ2-7, with TRBD1 matching over 10 bases. Germline V lookup: CDR1 SGDLS, CDR2 YYNGEE. The CDR3 is 17 residues long. Trimming took 3 bases from V and 3 from J; bases not matched to a gene: 12. CDR3 nucleotides: TGTGCCAGCAGCGAAAACCTCTCCGGGACAGGGGACTACGAGCAGTACTTC. It encodes CASSENLSGTGDYEQYF.

The chain employs TRBV7-2 and TRBJ2-3; a possible D gene is TRBD1 (9 bases). CDR1 is SGHTA, CDR2 FQGNSA, per germline. This CDR3 contains 18 residues. V dropped 3 bases and J dropped 2 bases, with 21 bases sitting between them. This CDR3 reads CASSFRGGRDRVTDTQYF. CDR3 sequence (DNA): TGTGCCAGCAGCTTTCGGGGGGGCCGGGACAGGGTCACAGATACGCAGTATTTT.

The V gene is TRBV27, the J gene TRBJ2-3; TRBD1 matches at 8 bases. The junction had 9 bases not matched to a gene; V was cut back by 7 bases and J by 3 bases. The germline V gene has CDR1 MNHEY and CDR2 SMNVEV (reference sequence). This CDR3 comprises 15 residues. The CDR3 here is CASKLGTGGTDTQYF. CDR3 sequence (DNA): TGTGCCAGCAAGCTAGGGACAGGCGGGACAGATACGCAGTATTTT.

With respect to this clone: The germline gene is not matched at one end of the junction; a read error may be the cause. The chain uses TRBV7-7 and TRBJ2-2, with 9 bases identical to TRBD2. CDR1 SSHAT and CDR2 FNYEAQ come from the germline V gene (reference sequence). This CDR3 has 15 amino acids. The CDR3 sequence: CASTSGTSRAGELFF. CDR3 coding DNA: TGTGCTAGCACCTCCGGGACTAGCCGTGCCGGGGAGCTGTTTTTT.

The chain combines TRBV12-5 with TRBJ2-3; no definite D call. Trimming stripped 1 base from V and 1 base from J, with 3 bases between. Germline V gene sequence: CDR1 LGHNT, CDR2 FRNRAP. The length of the CDR3 is 13 residues. The CDR3, as DNA: TGTGCTAGTGGTTTGGGAGGCACAGATACGCAGTATTTT. Encoded protein: CASGLGGTDTQYF.

The chain has TRBV18 and TRBJ2-5, with D maybe TRBD1 (6 bases). Gene TRBJ2-7 matches the end of the DNA better, so the J call may be wrong. The germline CDR1 and CDR2 sequences are KGHSH and LQKENI. The CDR3 sequence is 13 residues long. The CDR3: CASSPLGTTEQYF. As DNA, the CDR3 is TGTGCCAGCTCACCTCTCGGGACAACCGAGCAGTACTTC.

The chain's CDR3 is CASSSVRGRGNTEAFF. CDR3 DNA sequence: TGTGCCAGCAGTTCAGTAAGGGGGCGAGGGAACACTGAAGCTTTCTTT. The chain uses TRBV28 and TRBJ1-1; TRBD1 matches at 7 bases. J was trimmed by 1 base and V by 4 bases; bases with no gene match: 9. Germline values: CDR1 MDHEN, CDR2 SYDVKM. CDR3 length equals 16 residues.

The count of this clone is one. In DNA, the CDR3 is TGTGCCAGCAGTCGGGACAGGGCATTTAATCAGCCCCAGCATTTT. Translated, it gives CASSRDRAFNQPQHF. The chain combines TRBV7-2 with TRBJ1-5, with 9 bases matching TRBD1. Looked up from germline, CDR1 is SGHTA and CDR2 is FQGNSA. Trimming cost V 6 bases and J 4 bases; bases outside gene matches: 7. The CDR3 length is 15 residues.

The rearrangement uses TRBV5-1 and TRBJ2-5; possible D gene TRBD2, 6 bases. Trimming pared 0 bases from V and 9 bases from J, leaving 18 bases between. The germline CDR1 and CDR2 sequences are SGHRS and YFSETQ. The CDR3 contains 15 residues. CDR3 sequence (DNA): TGCGCCAGCAGCTTGGAGGGGTCCCCGGGAGTGTCCCAGTACTTC. Residues: CASSLEGSPGVSQYF. The full variable domain, its missing parts supplied by reference TRBV5-1 and TRBJ2-5, is KAGVTQTPRYLIKTRGQQVTLSCSPISGHRSVSWYQQTPGQGLQFLFEYFSETQRNKGNFPGRFSGRQFSNSRSEMNVSTLELGDSALYLCASSLEGSPGVSQYFGPGTRLLVL.

The chain recombines TRBV2 with TRBJ1-5; the match to TRBD1 covers 8 bases. The J segment lost 4 bases and the V segment lost 8 bases, leaving 10 bases of the junction unmatched. The CDR3 contains 15 residues. Germline-derived CDR1 and CDR2 are SNHLY and FYNNEI. DNA of the CDR3: TGTGCCAGCGATGGACAGGGCGGATTAAATCAGCCCCAGCATTTT. This gives the protein CASDGQGGLNQPQHF.

This clone was seen only a few times. This chain links TRBV5-1 with TRBJ2-2, with D maybe TRBD1 (6 bases). V was cut by 4 bases and J by 1 base, with 8 bases left in between. The CDR3 loop spans 14 amino acids. Germline assignment: CDR1 SGHRS and CDR2 YFSETQ. The chain's CDR3 is CASSMGQNTGELFF. CDR3 nucleotides: TGCGCCAGCAGCATGGGACAGAACACCGGGGAGCTGTTTTTT.

The V call is TRBV28, the J call TRBJ1-5; D unresolved. The CDR3 consists of 14 residues. In germline, CDR1 is MDHEN, CDR2 SYDVKM. V lost 6 bases and J 1 base, leaving 10 bases between the germline ends. CDR3 coding DNA: TGTGCCAGCAGCCCCGGTATCAGCAATCAGCCCCAGCATTTT. This translates into CASSPGISNQPQHF.

The rearrangement joins TRBV18 to TRBJ1-5, with TRBD1 matching over 8 bases. Germline values: CDR1 KGHSH, CDR2 LQKENI. Trimming at V came to 6 bases and at J to 2 bases, leaving 6 bases not matched to a gene. The CDR3 runs 15 residues. The CDR3 DNA is TGTGCCAGCTCCGCAAAGGGACAGGGCAATCAGCCCCAGCATTTT. Residues: CASSAKGQGNQPQHF.

V and J are TRBV7-6 and TRBJ2-7, with a possible D match to TRBD2 (6 bases). V was cut by 1 base and J by 7 bases, with 11 bases left in between. Germline V CDR1 and CDR2: SGHVS, FNYEAQ. CDR3 length: 13 amino acids. CDR3 sequence: CASSLGGGGEQYF. The DNA for the CDR3 is TGTGCCAGCAGCTTAGGTGGAGGAGGGGAGCAGTACTTC.

CDR3 protein: CASSQGLADGANIQYF. The CDR3 DNA is TGCGCCAGCAGCCAAGGACTAGCGGACGGTGCAAACATTCAGTACTTC. The rearrangement uses TRBV4-3 and TRBJ2-4, with 9 nucleotides matching TRBD2. V was pared by 1 base and J by 6 bases, with 7 bases of the junction left unmatched. There are 16 residues in the CDR3. Looked up from germline, CDR1 is LGHNA and CDR2 is YSLEER.

This chain links TRBV11-2 with TRBJ2-7; TRBD2 matches 9 bases. Germline V gene lookup returns CDR1 SGHAT and CDR2 FQNNGV. V trimming: 1 base; J trimming: 4 bases; junction bases outside the gene matches: 11. This CDR3 is built from 17 residues. CDR3 amino acids: CASSLVGAASGKYEQYF. In DNA form, the CDR3 reads TGTGCCAGCAGCTTAGTGGGGGCGGCTAGCGGGAAATACGAGCAGTACTTC.

CDR3 protein: CASSPPAGQGLEAFF. The CDR3 coding sequence is TGTGCCAGCTCACCACCAGCGGGACAGGGCCTTGAAGCTTTCTTT. J is TRBJ1-1 and V is TRBV18; 9 bases agree with TRBD1. V gave up 0 bases and J gave up 7 bases; unmatched junction bases: 6. The V gene's germline CDR1 is KGHSH and CDR2 LQKENI. The CDR3 is 15 amino acids.

V usage is TRBV10-1 and J usage is TRBJ2-5; D is possibly TRBD1 (7 bases). The DNA end is a closer match to TRBJ2-7, so the J assignment may be wrong. The CDR3 loop spans 13 amino acids. From germline, CDR1 is WNHNN and CDR2 SYGVQD (reference sequence). CDR3 in amino acids: CASSSGGSYEQYF. The CDR3 DNA follows: TGCGCCAGCAGCTCAGGGGGGAGCTACGAGCAGTACTTC.

This clone has only a few counts. The chain combines TRBV11-2 with TRBJ2-1; 11 nucleotides match TRBD2. Germline V gives CDR1 SGHAT, CDR2 FQNNGV. Trimming took 5 bases from V and 3 from J; bases not matched to a gene: 9. The CDR3 has 17 amino acids. CDR3 DNA: TGTGCCAGCAGCCATATAGCGGGAGGGTCCCTCTACAATGAGCAGTTCTTC. Protein: CASSHIAGGSLYNEQFF.

The genes are TRBV27 and TRBJ2-3; 11 positions match TRBD2. Germline loops: CDR1 MNHEY, CDR2 SMNVEV (reference sequence). The CDR3 spans 16 residues. The V gene end was trimmed by 6 bases and the J gene end by 2 bases; junction bases not matched to a gene: 7. The CDR3 spells CASSPGLAGFTDTQYF. The CDR3 nucleotides read TGTGCCAGCAGCCCCGGACTAGCGGGTTTCACAGATACGCAGTATTTT.

A few counts support this clone. The chain uses TRBV7-2 and TRBJ1-1, with TRBD1 matching 7 bases. CDR1 is SGHTA, CDR2 FQGNSA, per germline. This CDR3 comprises 15 residues. The V segment lost 5 bases and the J segment 5 bases; nucleotides outside the gene matches: 11. The CDR3 reads CASSPDSGGWTEAFF. CDR3 DNA: TGTGCCAGCAGCCCAGATTCAGGGGGGTGGACTGAAGCTTTCTTT. Full variable domain (remainder filled in from reference TRBV7-2 and TRBJ1-1): GAGVSQSPSNKVTEKGKDVELRCDPISGHTALYWYRQSLGQGLEFLIYFQGNSAPDKSGLPSDRFSAERTGGSVSTLTIQRTQQEDSAVYLCASSPDSGGWTEAFFGQGTRLTVV.